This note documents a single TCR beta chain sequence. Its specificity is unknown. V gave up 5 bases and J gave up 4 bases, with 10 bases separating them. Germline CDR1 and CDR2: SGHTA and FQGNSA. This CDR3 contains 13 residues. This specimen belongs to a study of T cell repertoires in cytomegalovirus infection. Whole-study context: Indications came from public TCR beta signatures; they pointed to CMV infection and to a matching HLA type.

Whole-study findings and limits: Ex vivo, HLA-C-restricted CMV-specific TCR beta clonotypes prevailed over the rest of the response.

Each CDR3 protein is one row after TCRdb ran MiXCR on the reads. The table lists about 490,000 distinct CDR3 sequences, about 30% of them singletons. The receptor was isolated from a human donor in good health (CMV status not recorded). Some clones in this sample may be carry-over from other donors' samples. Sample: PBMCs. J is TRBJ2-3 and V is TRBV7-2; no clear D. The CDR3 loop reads CASSANYADTQYF. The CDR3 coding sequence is TGTGCCAGCAGCGCTAACTATGCAGATACGCAGTATTTT.